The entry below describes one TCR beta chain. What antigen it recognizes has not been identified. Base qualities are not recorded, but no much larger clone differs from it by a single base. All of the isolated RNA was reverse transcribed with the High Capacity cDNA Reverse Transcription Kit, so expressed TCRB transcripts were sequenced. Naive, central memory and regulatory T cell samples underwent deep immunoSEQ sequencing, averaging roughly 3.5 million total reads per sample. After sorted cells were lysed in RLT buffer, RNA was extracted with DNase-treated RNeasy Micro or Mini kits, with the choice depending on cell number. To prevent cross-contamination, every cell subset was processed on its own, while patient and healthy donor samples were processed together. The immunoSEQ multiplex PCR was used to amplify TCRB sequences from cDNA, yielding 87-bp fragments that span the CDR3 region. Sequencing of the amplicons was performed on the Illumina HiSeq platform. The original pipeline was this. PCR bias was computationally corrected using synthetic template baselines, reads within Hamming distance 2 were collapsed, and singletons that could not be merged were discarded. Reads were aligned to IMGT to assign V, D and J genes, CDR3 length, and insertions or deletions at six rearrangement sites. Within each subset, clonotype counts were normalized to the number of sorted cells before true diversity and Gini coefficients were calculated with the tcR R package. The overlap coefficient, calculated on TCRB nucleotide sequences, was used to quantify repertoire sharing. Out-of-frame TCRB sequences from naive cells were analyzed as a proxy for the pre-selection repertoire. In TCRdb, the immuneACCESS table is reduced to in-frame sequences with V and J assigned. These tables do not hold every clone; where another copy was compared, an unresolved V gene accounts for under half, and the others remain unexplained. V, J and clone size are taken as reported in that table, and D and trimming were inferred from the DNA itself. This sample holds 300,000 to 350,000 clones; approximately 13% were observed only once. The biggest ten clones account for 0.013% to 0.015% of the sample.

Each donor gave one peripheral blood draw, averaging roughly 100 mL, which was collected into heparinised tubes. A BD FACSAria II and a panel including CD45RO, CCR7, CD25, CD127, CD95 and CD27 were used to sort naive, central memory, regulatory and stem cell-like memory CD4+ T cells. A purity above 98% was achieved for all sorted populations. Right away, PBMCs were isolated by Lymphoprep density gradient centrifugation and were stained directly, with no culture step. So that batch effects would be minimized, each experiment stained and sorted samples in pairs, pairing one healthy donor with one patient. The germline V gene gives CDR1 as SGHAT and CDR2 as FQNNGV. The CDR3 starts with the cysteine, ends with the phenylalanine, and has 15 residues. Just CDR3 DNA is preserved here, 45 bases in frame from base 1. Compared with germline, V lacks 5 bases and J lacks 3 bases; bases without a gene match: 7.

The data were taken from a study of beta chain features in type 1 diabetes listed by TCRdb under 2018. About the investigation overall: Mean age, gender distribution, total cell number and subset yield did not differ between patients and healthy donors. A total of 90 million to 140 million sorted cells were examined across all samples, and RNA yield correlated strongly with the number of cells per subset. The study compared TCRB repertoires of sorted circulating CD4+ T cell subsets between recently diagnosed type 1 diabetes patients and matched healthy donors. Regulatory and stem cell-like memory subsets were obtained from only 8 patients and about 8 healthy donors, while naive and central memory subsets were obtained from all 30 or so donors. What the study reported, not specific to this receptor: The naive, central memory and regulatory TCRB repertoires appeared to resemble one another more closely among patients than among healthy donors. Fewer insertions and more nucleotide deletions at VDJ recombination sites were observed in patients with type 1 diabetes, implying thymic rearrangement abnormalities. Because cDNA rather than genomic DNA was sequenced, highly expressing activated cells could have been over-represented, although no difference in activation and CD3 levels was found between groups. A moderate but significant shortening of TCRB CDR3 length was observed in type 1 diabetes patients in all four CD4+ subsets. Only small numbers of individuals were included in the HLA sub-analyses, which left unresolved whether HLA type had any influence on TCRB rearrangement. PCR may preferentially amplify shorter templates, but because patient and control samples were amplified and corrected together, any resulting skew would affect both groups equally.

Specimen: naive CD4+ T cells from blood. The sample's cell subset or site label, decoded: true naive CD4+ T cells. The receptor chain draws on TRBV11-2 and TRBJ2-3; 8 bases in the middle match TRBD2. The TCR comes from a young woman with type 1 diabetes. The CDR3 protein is CASSPVRGRTDTQYF. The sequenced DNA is TGTGCCAGCAGCCCAGTACGCGGGAGGACAGATACGCAGTATTTT.